This T cell receptor (beta chain) was recovered during a study of OX40 agonist ivuxolimab in advanced cancers. Assay used: immunoSEQ multiplex PCR; TCRdb lists only in-frame clones, some missing. Of 60,000 to 70,000 clones in the sample, nearly 90% were seen once. From germline, CDR1 is SGHDT and CDR2 YYEEEE. The length of the CDR3 is 18 residues. Trimming removed 1 base from V and 3 bases from J; junction bases left unmatched: 11. The V gene is TRBV5-6, the J gene TRBJ1-5; 9 nucleotides match TRBD1. Sample: CD4+ or CD8+ T cells sorted from blood, taken in a trial of the OX40 agonist ivuxolimab. The origin of this receptor is an adult with an advanced solid tumor such as melanoma, head and neck, liver or kidney cancer. The CDR3 DNA is TGTGCCAGCAGCTTGACCGGGACAGGGCTCTTGCTCAATCAGCCCCAGCATTTT. It specifies CASSLTGTGLLLNQPQHF.